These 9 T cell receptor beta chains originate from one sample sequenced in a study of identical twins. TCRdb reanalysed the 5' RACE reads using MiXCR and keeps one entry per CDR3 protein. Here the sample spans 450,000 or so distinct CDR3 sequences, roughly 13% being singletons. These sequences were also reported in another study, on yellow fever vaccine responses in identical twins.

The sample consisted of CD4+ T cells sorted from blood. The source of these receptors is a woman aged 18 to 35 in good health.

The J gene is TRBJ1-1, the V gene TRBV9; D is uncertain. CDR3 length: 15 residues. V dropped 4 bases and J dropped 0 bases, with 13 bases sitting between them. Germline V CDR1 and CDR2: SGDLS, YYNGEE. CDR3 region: CASSTVPGMNTEAFF. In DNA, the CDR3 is TGTGCCAGCAGCACAGTGCCCGGCATGAACACTGAAGCTTTCTTT.

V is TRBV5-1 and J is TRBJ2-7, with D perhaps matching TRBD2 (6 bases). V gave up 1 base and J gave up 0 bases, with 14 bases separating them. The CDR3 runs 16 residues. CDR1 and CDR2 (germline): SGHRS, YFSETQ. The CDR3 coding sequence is TGCGCCAGCAGCTTGATCCTTGGAGGGGCCTCCTACGAGCAGTACTTC. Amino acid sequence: CASSLILGGASYEQYF.

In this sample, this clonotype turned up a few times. In DNA form, the CDR3 reads TGTGCCAGCACCAAACCCGGGGCCAACACCATATATTTT. Translating it yields CASTKPGANTIYF. The chain recombines TRBV28 with TRBJ1-3; a possible D gene is TRBD1 (5 bases). The germline V gene has CDR1 MDHEN and CDR2 SYDVKM. V was trimmed by 7 bases and J by 7 bases, leaving 14 bases between them. The CDR3 has 13 residues. Based on the CDR3 plus reference TRBV28 and TRBJ1-3, the full variable domain is DVKVTQSSRYLVKRTGEKVFLECVQDMDHENMFWYRQDPGLGLRLIYFSYDVKMKEKGDIPEGYSVSREKKERFSLILESASTNQTSMYLCASTKPGANTIYFGEGSWLTVV.

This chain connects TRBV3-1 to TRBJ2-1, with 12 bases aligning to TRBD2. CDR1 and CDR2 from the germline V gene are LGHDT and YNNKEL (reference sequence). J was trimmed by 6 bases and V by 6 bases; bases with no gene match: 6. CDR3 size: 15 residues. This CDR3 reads CASSYGLAGPNEQFF. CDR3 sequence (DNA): TGTGCCAGCAGTTACGGACTAGCGGGGCCCAATGAGCAGTTCTTC.

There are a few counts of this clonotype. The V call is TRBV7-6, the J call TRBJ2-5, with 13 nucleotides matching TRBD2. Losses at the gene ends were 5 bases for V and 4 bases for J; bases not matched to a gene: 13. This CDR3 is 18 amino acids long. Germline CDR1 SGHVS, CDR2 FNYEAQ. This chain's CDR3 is CASSLWTSGGPRGETQYF. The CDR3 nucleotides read TGTGCCAGCAGCCTCTGGACTAGCGGGGGCCCCCGGGGAGAGACCCAGTACTTC.

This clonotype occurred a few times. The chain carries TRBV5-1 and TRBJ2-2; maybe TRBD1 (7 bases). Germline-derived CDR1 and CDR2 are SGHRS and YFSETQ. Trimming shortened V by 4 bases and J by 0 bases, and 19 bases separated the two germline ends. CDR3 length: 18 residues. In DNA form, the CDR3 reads TGCGCCAGCAGCGACTACAGGGGAGGTATGGCGAACACCGGGGAGCTGTTTTTT. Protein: CASSDYRGGMANTGELFF.

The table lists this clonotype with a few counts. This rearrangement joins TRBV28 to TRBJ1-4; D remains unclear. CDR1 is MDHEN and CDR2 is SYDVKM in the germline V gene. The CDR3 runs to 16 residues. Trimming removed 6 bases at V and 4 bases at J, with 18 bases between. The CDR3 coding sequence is TGTGCCAGCAGCCCCCCGGGGTCGGGAATTAATGAAAAACTGTTTTTT. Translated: CASSPPGSGINEKLFF.

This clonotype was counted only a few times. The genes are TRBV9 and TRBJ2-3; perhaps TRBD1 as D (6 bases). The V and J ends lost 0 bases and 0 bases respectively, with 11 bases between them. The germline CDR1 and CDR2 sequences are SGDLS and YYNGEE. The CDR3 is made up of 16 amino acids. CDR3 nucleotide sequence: TGTGCCAGCAGCGTAGCACCAGGGACAAGCACAGATACGCAGTATTTT. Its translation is CASSVAPGTSTDTQYF.

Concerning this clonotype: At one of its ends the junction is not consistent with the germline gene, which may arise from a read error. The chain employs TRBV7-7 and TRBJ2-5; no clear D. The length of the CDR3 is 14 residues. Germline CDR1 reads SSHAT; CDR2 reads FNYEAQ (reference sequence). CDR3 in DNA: TGTGCTAGCAGCTTATCCATTGACCGGGAGACCCAGTACTTC. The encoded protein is CASSLSIDRETQYF.